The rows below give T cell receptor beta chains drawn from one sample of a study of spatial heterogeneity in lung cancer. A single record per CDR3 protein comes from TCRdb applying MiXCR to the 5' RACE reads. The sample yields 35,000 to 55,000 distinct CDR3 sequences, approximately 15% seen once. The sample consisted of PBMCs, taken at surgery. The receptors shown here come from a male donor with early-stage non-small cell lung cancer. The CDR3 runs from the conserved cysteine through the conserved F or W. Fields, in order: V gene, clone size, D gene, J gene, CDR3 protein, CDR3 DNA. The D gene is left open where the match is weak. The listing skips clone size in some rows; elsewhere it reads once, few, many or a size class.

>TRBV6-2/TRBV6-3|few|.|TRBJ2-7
CASSATYEQYF
TGTGCCAGCAGTGCGACCTACGAGCAGTACTTC
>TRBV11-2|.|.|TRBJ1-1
CASSLKDQVRTEAFF
TGTGCCAGCAGCTTAAAAGACCAAGTACGCACTGAAGCTTTCTTT
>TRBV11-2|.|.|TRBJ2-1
CASSLGVLTGGLNNEQFF
TGTGCCAGCAGCTTAGGTGTCTTGACAGGAGGGTTGAACAATGAGCAGTTCTTC
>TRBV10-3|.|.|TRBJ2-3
CAISRPNTDTQYF
TGTGCCATCAGTAGGCCCAACACGGATACGCAGTATTTT
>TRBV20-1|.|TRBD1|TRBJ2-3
CSARDNNRGRTDTQYF
TGCAGTGCTAGAGACAATAACAGGGGGCGGACAGATACGCAGTATTTT
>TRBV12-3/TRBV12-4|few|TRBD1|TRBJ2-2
CASSLWTGMNTGELFF
TGTGCCAGCAGTTTATGGACAGGGATGAACACCGGGGAGCTGTTTTTT
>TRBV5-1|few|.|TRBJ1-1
CASSLASRSTEAFF
TGCGCCAGCAGCTTGGCGAGTCGCTCCACTGAAGCTTTCTTT
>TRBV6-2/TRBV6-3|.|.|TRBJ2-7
CASSSRTRSSYEQYF
TGTGCCAGCAGTTCGAGGACAAGAAGCTCCTACGAGCAGTACTTC
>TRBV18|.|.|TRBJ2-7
CASSLETNYEQYF
TGTGCCAGCTCACTTGAGACCAACTACGAGCAGTACTTC
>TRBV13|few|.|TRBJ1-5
CASSLGVRVGQPQHF
TGTGCCAGCAGCTTAGGCGTCAGGGTGGGGCAGCCCCAGCATTTT
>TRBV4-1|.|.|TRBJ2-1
CASSPGVGDGEQFF
TGCGCCAGCAGCCCCGGAGTCGGGGACGGTGAGCAGTTCTTC